Listed here are 5 T cell receptor beta chains from one sample, sequenced in a study of STAT5B mutations in CD4+ large granular lymphocyte leukemia. The repertoire was sequenced with immunoSEQ multiplex PCR; TCRdb's copy has only in-frame clones and lacks some. Among roughly 1,500 clones listed, roughly 80% were seen once. Sequenced material: PBMCs. These receptors came from a woman in her sixties or seventies with CD4+ T-cell large granular lymphocyte leukemia.

This clone has only a few counts. The chain combines TRBV7-8 with TRBJ2-7; unclear D gene. The CDR3 sequence is 14 residues long. CDR1 SGHVS and CDR2 FQNEAQ come from the germline V gene. V dropped 1 base and J dropped 0 bases, with 7 bases sitting between them. The CDR3 nucleotides are TGTGCCAGCAGCTTAGATCAGGTCTCCTACGAGCAGTACTTC. It yields the protein CASSLDQVSYEQYF.

The chain is built from TRBV19 and TRBJ1-5; D is possibly TRBD1 (5 bases). Trimming left V 3 bases short and J 11 bases short, with 20 bases between. The CDR3 is 15 residues long. CDR1 LNHDA and CDR2 SQIVND come from the germline V gene (reference sequence). CDR3 loop: CASSIKGAGGLSQHF. CDR3 DNA sequence: TGTGCCAGTAGTATTAAAGGGGCCGGAGGGTTGTCCCAGCATTTT.

This sequence joins TRBV5-1 and TRBJ1-2, with D perhaps TRBD1 (6 bases). The CDR3 is 11 residues long. Germline CDR1 SGHRS, CDR2 YFSETQ. The germline V and J ends were trimmed by 7 bases and 4 bases, with 8 bases remaining between them. As DNA, the CDR3 is TGCGCCAGCGGACAGACCTATGGCTACACCTTC. Its translation: CASGQTYGYTF. The full variable domain, rest sourced from reference TRBV5-1 and TRBJ1-2, is KAGVTQTPRYLIKTRGQQVTLSCSPISGHRSVSWYQQTPGQGLQFLFEYFSETQRNKGNFPGRFSGRQFSNSRSEMNVSTLELGDSALYLCASGQTYGYTFGSGTRLTVV.

The chain combines TRBV2 with TRBJ2-7, with D unresolved. The CDR3 spans 11 residues. Trimming took off 4 bases at V and 6 bases at J, with 7 bases between the two ends. The germline CDR1 and CDR2 sequences are SNHLY and FYNNEI. CDR3 DNA: TGTGCCAGCAGTGTCGAAGTCGAGCAGTACTTC. It translates to CASSVEVEQYF. Drawing the rest from reference TRBV2 and TRBJ2-7, the complete variable domain is EPEVTQTPSHQVTQMGQEVILRCVPISNHLYFYWYRQILGQKVEFLVSFYNNEISEKSEIFDDQFSVERPDGSNFTLKIRSTKLEDSAMYFCASSVEVEQYFGPGTRLTVT.

The V call is TRBV6-1, the J call TRBJ2-7; D call uncertain. CDR1 and CDR2 from the germline V gene are MNHNS and SASEGT. The CDR3 contains 14 residues. Trimming took off 2 bases at V and 7 bases at J, with 15 bases between the two ends. CDR3 sequence: CASSELEHTGEQYF. CDR3 nucleotide sequence: TGTGCCAGCAGTGAATTAGAGCACACCGGGGAGCAGTACTTC.